Shown below are 28 T cell receptor beta chains from a single sample sequenced in a study of blood T cell repertoires in COVID-19. The assay was immunoSEQ multiplex PCR, and TCRdb's table has in-frame clones only and misses some. The table has over 35,000 clones, roughly nine tenths seen once; the top ten hold 9.2%. The specimen sequenced was peripheral blood. The origin of the receptors is a man aged 50 to 59 with active COVID-19.

The J gene is TRBJ2-7, the V gene TRBV3-1 (or the pseudogene TRBV3-2); 8 bases are shared with TRBD2. Germline CDR1 LGHDT, CDR2 YNNKEL (reference sequence). Trimming took 4 bases from V and 2 from J; bases not matched to a gene: 7. This CDR3 is built from 15 residues. CDR3 sequence (DNA): TGTGCCAGCAGCCCTCCGGGACTAGGCCCCTACGAGCAGTACTTC. Amino acids: CASSPPGLGPYEQYF.

The rearrangement joins TRBV7-3 to TRBJ2-1; TRBD1 matches 12 bases. The CDR3 has 14 amino acids. Germline V CDR1 and CDR2: SGHTA, FQGTGA. Trimming cost V 5 bases and J 8 bases; bases outside gene matches: 4. The CDR3 DNA sequence: TGTGCCAGCAGCCCGGGACAGGGGGCGCATGAGCAGTTCTTC. Its translation: CASSPGQGAHEQFF.

This sequence joins TRBV5-1 and TRBJ2-5; weak D call: TRBD2 (7 bases). Looked up from germline, CDR1 is SGHRS and CDR2 is YFSETQ. This CDR3 is built from 14 residues. Trimming removed 4 bases at V and 3 bases at J, with 13 bases between. CDR3 protein: CASSPGGLEETQYF. The CDR3 DNA follows: TGCGCCAGCAGCCCGGGGGGCCTGGAAGAGACCCAGTACTTC.

This chain links TRBV18 with TRBJ2-1, with 8 bases fitting TRBD2. The CDR3 covers 15 residues. Per germline, CDR1 KGHSH and CDR2 LQKENI. The J segment lost 7 bases and the V segment lost 4 bases, leaving 9 bases of the junction unmatched. CDR3 bases: TGTGCCAGCTCACTGGCTAGCGGGTTGAAGAATGAGCAGTTCTTC. Translating it yields CASSLASGLKNEQFF.

This sequence joins TRBV5-1 and TRBJ2-1, with D perhaps TRBD1 (6 bases). Trimming removed 0 bases at V and 7 bases at J, with 11 bases between. CDR3 length: 14 amino acids. The V gene's germline CDR1 is SGHRS and CDR2 YFSETQ. The CDR3 sequence: CASSLGQVLNEQFF. The CDR3 DNA follows: TGCGCCAGCAGCTTGGGACAGGTCTTGAATGAGCAGTTCTTC.

This clone came up once. CDR3 residues: CASTQGRNTDTQYF. The CDR3 DNA reads TGTGCCAGCACACAGGGACGGAACACAGATACGCAGTATTTT. The rearrangement links TRBV7-9 to TRBJ2-3, with D tentatively TRBD1 (6 bases). CDR3 length equals 14 residues. V lost 7 bases, J lost 2 bases, and 13 bases lay in between. Germline CDR1 is SEHNR and CDR2 is FQNEAQ (reference sequence).

This chain connects TRBV15 to TRBJ1-1; D remains ambiguous. The V end was cut by 0 bases, the J end by 4 bases, with 9 bases between. The CDR3 consists of 14 residues. CDR1 LNHNV and CDR2 YYDKDF come from the germline V gene (reference sequence). The CDR3, as DNA: TGTGCCACCAGCAGAGATTACGGGGTCACTGAAGCTTTCTTT. As protein: CATSRDYGVTEAFF. Based on the CDR3 plus reference TRBV15 and TRBJ1-1, the full variable domain is DAMVIQNPRYQVTQFGKPVTLSCSQTLNHNVMYWYQQKSSQAPKLLFHYYDKDFNNEADTPDNFQSRRPNTSFCFLDIRSPGLGDTAMYLCATSRDYGVTEAFFGQGTRLTVV.

This clone was seen just once. The chain combines TRBV24-1 with TRBJ1-2, with D maybe TRBD1 (5 bases). There are 11 residues in the CDR3. CDR1 KGHDR and CDR2 SFDVKD come from the germline V gene. V was shortened by 10 bases and J by 8 bases, with 13 bases between the two germline ends. The CDR3 region is CATSNGGGYTF. As DNA, the CDR3 is TGTGCCACGTCAAACGGGGGAGGCTACACCTTC.

The chain links TRBV28 to TRBJ2-5; possibly TRBD1 for D (6 bases). Germline values: CDR1 MDHEN, CDR2 SYDVKM. The length of the CDR3 is 13 residues. V lost 6 bases and J lost 4, with 12 bases in between. This chain's CDR3 is CASRRGQIETQYF. CDR3 bases: TGTGCCAGCAGACGTGGACAGATAGAGACCCAGTACTTC.

The rearrangement links TRBV25-1 to TRBJ1-1; a possible D gene is TRBD1 (5 bases). V was trimmed by 4 bases and J by 5 bases, leaving 14 bases between them. This CDR3 is built from 14 residues. CDR1 is MGHDK, CDR2 SYGVNS, per germline. The CDR3 loop is CASSGLRKGTEAFF. In DNA, the CDR3 is TGTGCCAGCAGTGGACTTCGTAAGGGGACTGAAGCTTTCTTT. Combining the CDR3 with reference TRBV25-1 and TRBJ1-1 gives the whole variable domain EADIYQTPRYLVIGTGKKITLECSQTMGHDKMYWYQQDPGMELHLIHYSYGVNSTEKGDLSSESTVSRIRTEHFPLTLESARPSHTSQYLCASSGLRKGTEAFFGQGTRLTVV.

The chain carries TRBV6-1 and TRBJ1-5, with D unresolved. Trimming took off 3 bases at V and 7 bases at J, with 4 bases between the two ends. In germline, CDR1 is MNHNS, CDR2 SASEGT. The CDR3 has 11 amino acids. Written as DNA, the CDR3 is TGTGCCAGCAGTGAGAGGCAGCCCCAGCATTTT. Translating gives CASSERQPQHF.

The chain has TRBV2 and TRBJ2-7; D remains ambiguous. V was pared by 8 bases and J by 5 bases, with 13 bases between. The CDR3 is made up of 12 amino acids. CDR1 is SNHLY and CDR2 is FYNNEI in the germline V gene. The CDR3 spells CASLLNIDEQYF. For the CDR3, the DNA is TGTGCCAGCCTTCTTAATATCGACGAGCAGTACTTC.

J is TRBJ2-3 and V is TRBV5-1, with a possible D match to TRBD2 (5 bases). Germline CDR1 and CDR2: SGHRS and YFSETQ. CDR3 length equals 15 residues. Trimming removed 2 bases at V and 3 bases at J, with 13 bases between. The CDR3 reads CASSLAASSTDTQYF. Written as DNA, the CDR3 is TGCGCCAGCAGCTTAGCGGCCTCCAGTACAGATACGCAGTATTTT.

The J gene is TRBJ2-5, the V gene TRBV13; TRBD2 agrees at 10 bases. V shed 5 bases and J 2 bases; nucleotides not matched to a gene: 5. The germline V gene has CDR1 PRHDT and CDR2 FYEKMQ (reference sequence). The CDR3 loop spans 15 amino acids. The CDR3 bases are TGTGCCAGCAGCACCGGGACTAGCGAACAAGAGACCCAGTACTTC. Amino acid sequence: CASSTGTSEQETQYF.

The V gene is TRBV11-2, the J gene TRBJ1-2; TRBD1 is a possible D gene (6 bases). Germline-derived CDR1 and CDR2 are SGHAT and FQNNGV. CDR3 size: 16 residues. Between the trimmed V and J ends, which lost 0 bases and 7 bases, there was a span of 18 bases. Written as DNA, the CDR3 is TGTGCCAGCAGCTTAGATATCCCGACAGGATCGGCTGGCTACACCTTC. Its translation is CASSLDIPTGSAGYTF.

The V and J genes are TRBV5-1 and TRBJ2-2, with D possibly matching TRBD2 (5 bases). This CDR3 contains 18 residues. Germline V gives CDR1 SGHRS, CDR2 YFSETQ. V was shortened by 2 bases and J by 0 bases, with 17 bases between the two germline ends. CDR3 DNA sequence: TGCGCCAGCAGCTTCCACGGTAGTAGCGTTTCGAACACCGGGGAGCTGTTTTTT. Its translation: CASSFHGSSVSNTGELFF.

V and J are TRBV19 and TRBJ1-1; D is ambiguous. From germline, CDR1 is LNHDA and CDR2 SQIVND (reference sequence). This CDR3 is 15 amino acids long. Trimming stripped 5 bases from V and 0 bases from J, with 13 bases between. Here the CDR3 DNA reads TGTGCCAGTAGTGCAGGACTGCGGTTGAACACTGAAGCTTTCTTT. This sequence encodes CASSAGLRLNTEAFF.

The CDR3 sequence is CASSIGQRENEQYF. The CDR3 region has the DNA TGCGCCAGCAGCATAGGACAGCGCGAGAACGAGCAGTACTTC. The gene calls are TRBV5-1 and TRBJ2-7; perhaps TRBD1 as D (6 bases). The length of the CDR3 is 14 residues. Trimming pared 4 bases from V and 5 bases from J, leaving 16 bases between. The germline CDR1 and CDR2 sequences are SGHRS and YFSETQ.

The genes are TRBV7-9 and TRBJ2-7, with 8 bases identical to TRBD2. V trimming: 1 base; J trimming: 6 bases; junction bases outside the gene matches: 14. CDR3 length equals 17 residues. Looked up from germline, CDR1 is SEHNR and CDR2 is FQNEAQ (reference sequence). CDR3 protein: CASSLVTSSGRGSEQYF. The CDR3 DNA reads as TGTGCCAGCAGCTTAGTGACTTCGAGCGGGAGAGGGTCCGAGCAGTACTTC.

This clone has a single count. The V gene is TRBV28, the J gene TRBJ1-2, with 7 bases fitting TRBD1. Trimming removed 1 base from V and 6 bases from J; junction bases left unmatched: 11. CDR1 and CDR2 from the germline V gene are MDHEN and SYDVKM. The CDR3 sequence is 16 residues long. CDR3 sequence: CASSLFPTGPLNGYTF. In nucleotides, the CDR3 is TGTGCCAGCAGTTTATTCCCGACAGGGCCGCTTAATGGCTACACCTTC.

This clone was observed once. This chain joins TRBV29-1 and TRBJ2-6; no clear D gene. Between the trimmed V and J ends, which lost 4 bases and 0 bases, there was a span of 4 bases. The CDR3 runs 13 residues. From germline, CDR1 is SQVTM and CDR2 ANQGSEA. The CDR3 spells CSVVYSGANVLTF. In DNA form, the CDR3 reads TGCAGCGTTGTTTACTCTGGGGCCAACGTCCTGACTTTC. The full variable domain, with the rest looked up from reference TRBV29-1 and TRBJ2-6, is SAVISQKPSRDICQRGTSLTIQCQVDSQVTMMFWYRQQPGQSLTLIATANQGSEATYESGFVIDKFPISRPNLTFSTLTVSNMSPEDSSIYLCSVVYSGANVLTFGAGSRLTVL.

This clone has only one observation. The gene calls are TRBV5-1 and TRBJ1-2; D is unresolved. This CDR3 contains 15 residues. V lost 5 bases to trimming and J lost 0 bases, with 14 bases between them. The germline V gene encodes CDR1 SGHRS and CDR2 YFSETQ. CDR3 coding DNA: TGCGCCAGCAGACTCGTCGGGAAGCCTAACTATGGCTACACCTTC. Protein product: CASRLVGKPNYGYTF.

V is TRBV30 and J is TRBJ1-1; tentative D call: TRBD1 (6 bases). The CDR3 runs to 12 residues. CDR1 is GTSNPN, CDR2 SVGIG, per germline (reference sequence). The CDR3 here is CAHGQTNTEAFF. CDR3 coding DNA: TGTGCTCACGGACAGACGAACACTGAAGCTTTCTTT.

J is TRBJ1-4 and V is TRBV11-2; D not certain. The CDR3 is 14 amino acids. V was clipped by 3 bases and J by 5 bases, with 10 bases between them. CDR1 is SGHAT, CDR2 FQNNGV, per germline. CDR3 DNA: TGTGCCAGCAGCTTTCGACGGGGAAATGAAAAACTGTTTTTT. It encodes CASSFRRGNEKLFF.

This chain connects TRBV10-3 to TRBJ1-6, with D possibly matching TRBD1 (5 bases). Trimming took 7 bases from V and 8 from J, leaving 18 bases between them. The CDR3 contains 15 residues. Germline V CDR1 and CDR2: ENHRY, SYGVKD. For the CDR3, the DNA is TGTGCCATCACTCCGGGACTCCCCCCCGATTCACCCCTCCACTTT. This gives the protein CAITPGLPPDSPLHF.

The V call is TRBV28, the J call TRBJ2-3, with D maybe TRBD1 (6 bases). This CDR3 has 14 amino acids. The V and J ends lost 5 bases and 3 bases respectively, with 12 bases between them. Germline values: CDR1 MDHEN, CDR2 SYDVKM. CDR3 sequence: CASSPGQPTDTQYF. CDR3 bases: TGTGCCAGCAGTCCCGGACAGCCGACAGATACGCAGTATTTT. Using reference TRBV28 and TRBJ2-3 for the parts outside the CDR3, the full variable domain is DVKVTQSSRYLVKRTGEKVFLECVQDMDHENMFWYRQDPGLGLRLIYFSYDVKMKEKGDIPEGYSVSREKKERFSLILESASTNQTSMYLCASSPGQPTDTQYFGPGTRLTVL.

This chain joins TRBV2 and TRBJ2-1, with 7 bases matching TRBD2. V lost 8 bases to trimming and J lost 4 bases; unmatched junction nucleotides: 5. The CDR3 spans 13 residues. Looked up from germline, CDR1 is SNHLY and CDR2 is FYNNEI. CDR3 bases: TGTGCCAGCCTAGCGGCGGCTTACAATGAGCAGTTCTTC. Translating gives CASLAAAYNEQFF. The variable domain in full, completed from reference TRBV2 and TRBJ2-1, reads EPEVTQTPSHQVTQMGQEVILRCVPISNHLYFYWYRQILGQKVEFLVSFYNNEISEKSEIFDDQFSVERPDGSNFTLKIRSTKLEDSAMYFCASLAAAYNEQFFGPGTRLTVL.

This chain links TRBV13 with TRBJ1-2; 9 bases are shared with TRBD1. The CDR3 is 14 amino acids. CDR1 and CDR2 (germline): PRHDT, FYEKMQ (reference sequence). V was pared by 6 bases and J by 4 bases, with 6 bases of the junction left unmatched. The CDR3 protein is CASSSRQGGYGYTF. CDR3 coding DNA: TGTGCCAGCAGTTCACGACAGGGGGGCTATGGCTACACCTTC.